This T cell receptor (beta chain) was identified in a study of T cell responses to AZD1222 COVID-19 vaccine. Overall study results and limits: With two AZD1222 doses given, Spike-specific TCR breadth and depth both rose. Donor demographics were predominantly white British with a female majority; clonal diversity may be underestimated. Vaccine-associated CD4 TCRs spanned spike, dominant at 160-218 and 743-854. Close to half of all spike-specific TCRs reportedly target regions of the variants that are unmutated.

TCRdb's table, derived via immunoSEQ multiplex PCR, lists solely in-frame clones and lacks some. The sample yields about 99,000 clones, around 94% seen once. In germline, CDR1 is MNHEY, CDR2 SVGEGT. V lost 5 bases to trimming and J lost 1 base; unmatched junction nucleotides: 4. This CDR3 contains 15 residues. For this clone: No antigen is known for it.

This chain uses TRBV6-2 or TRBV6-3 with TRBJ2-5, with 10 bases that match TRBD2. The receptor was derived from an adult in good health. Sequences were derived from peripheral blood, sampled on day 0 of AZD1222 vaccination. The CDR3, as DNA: TGTGCCAGCAGTCTGACTAGCGGGTCCCAAGAGACCCAGTACTTC. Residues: CASSLTSGSQETQYF.